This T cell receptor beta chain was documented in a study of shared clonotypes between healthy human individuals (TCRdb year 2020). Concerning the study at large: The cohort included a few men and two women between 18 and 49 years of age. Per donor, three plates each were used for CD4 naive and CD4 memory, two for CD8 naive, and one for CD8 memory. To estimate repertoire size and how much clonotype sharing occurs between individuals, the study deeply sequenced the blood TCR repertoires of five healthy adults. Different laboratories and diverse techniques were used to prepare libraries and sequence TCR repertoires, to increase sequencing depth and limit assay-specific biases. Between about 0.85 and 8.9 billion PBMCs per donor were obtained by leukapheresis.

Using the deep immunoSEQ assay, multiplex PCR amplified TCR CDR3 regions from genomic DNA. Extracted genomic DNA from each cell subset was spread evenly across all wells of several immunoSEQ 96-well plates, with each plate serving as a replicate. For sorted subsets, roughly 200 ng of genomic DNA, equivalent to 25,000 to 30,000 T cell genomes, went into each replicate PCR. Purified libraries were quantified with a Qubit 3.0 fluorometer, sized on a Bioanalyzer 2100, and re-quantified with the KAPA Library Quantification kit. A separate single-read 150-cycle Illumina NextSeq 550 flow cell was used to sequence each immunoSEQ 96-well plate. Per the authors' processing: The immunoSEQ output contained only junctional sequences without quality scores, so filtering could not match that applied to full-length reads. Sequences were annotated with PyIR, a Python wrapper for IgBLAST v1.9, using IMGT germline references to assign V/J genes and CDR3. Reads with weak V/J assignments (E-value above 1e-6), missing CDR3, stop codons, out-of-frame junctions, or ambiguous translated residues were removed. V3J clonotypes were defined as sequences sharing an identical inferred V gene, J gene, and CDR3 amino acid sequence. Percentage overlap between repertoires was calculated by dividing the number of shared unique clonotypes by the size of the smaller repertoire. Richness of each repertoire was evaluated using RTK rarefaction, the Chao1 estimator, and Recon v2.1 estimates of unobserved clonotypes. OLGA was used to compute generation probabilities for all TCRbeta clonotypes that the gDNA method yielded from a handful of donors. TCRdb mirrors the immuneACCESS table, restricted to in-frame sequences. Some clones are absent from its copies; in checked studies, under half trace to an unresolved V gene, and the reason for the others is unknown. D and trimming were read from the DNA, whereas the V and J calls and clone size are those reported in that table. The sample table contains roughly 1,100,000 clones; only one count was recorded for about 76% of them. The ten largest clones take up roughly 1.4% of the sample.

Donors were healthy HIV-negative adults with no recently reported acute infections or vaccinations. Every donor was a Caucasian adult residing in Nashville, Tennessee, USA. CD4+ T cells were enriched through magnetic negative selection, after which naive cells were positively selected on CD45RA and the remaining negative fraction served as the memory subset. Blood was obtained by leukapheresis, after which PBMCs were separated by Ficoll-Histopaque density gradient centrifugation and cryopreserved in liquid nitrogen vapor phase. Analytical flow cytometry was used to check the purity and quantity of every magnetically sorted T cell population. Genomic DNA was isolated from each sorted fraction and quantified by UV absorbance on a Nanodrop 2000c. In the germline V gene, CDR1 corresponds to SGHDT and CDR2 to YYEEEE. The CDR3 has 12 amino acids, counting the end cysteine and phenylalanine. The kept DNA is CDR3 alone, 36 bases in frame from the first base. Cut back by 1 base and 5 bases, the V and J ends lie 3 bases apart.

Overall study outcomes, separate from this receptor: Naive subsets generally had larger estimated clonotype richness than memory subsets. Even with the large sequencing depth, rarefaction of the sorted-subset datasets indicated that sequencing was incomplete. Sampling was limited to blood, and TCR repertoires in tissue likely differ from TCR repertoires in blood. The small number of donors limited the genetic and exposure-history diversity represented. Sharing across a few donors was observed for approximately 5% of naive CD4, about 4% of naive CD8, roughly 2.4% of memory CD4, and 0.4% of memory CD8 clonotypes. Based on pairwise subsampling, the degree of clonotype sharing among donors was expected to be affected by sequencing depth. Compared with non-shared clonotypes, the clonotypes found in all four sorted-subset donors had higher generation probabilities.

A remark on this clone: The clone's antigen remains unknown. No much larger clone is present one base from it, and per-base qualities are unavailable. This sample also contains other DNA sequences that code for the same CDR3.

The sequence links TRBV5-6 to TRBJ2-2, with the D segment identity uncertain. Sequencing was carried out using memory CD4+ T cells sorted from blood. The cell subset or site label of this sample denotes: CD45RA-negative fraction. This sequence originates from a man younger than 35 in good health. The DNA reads TGTGCCAGCAGCTTGCAGACCGGGGAGCTGTTTTTT. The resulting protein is CASSLQTGELFF.